The present TCR beta chain was sequenced within a study of blood T cell repertoires in COVID-19. Looking at the study overall: The origin of the acute and convalescent COVID-19 samples was the United States, Italy and Spain. PBMCs, B-cell-depleted T cells, or T cells provided the cDNA or gDNA that made up the material.

V gave up 0 bases and J gave up 9 bases; unmatched junction bases: 7. Germline CDR1 and CDR2: SGDLS and YYNGEE. The CDR3 runs 15 residues. Each participant's cohort was designated according to participant-reported clinical history. Either two negative PCRs, clearance, or symptom resolution qualified Cohort 3 donors as recovered. The table came from immunoSEQ multiplex PCR; TCRdb's copy has only in-frame clones and leaves some out. The sample lists a few hundred thousand clones; about 90% were seen once. The receptor comes from a woman in her twenties or thirties who had recovered from COVID-19. The chain links TRBV9 to TRBJ2-1, with 9 bases fitting TRBD1. The sequenced material came from PBMCs or T cells enriched from blood (not recorded which). Here the CDR3 reads CASSVGDREESEQFF. The CDR3 DNA reads TGTGCCAGCAGCGTAGGGGACAGGGAGGAGTCTGAGCAGTTCTTC.